This record concerns one TCR beta chain sequence. One end of the junction varies from germline; a read error may be responsible. This entry comes from a study of blood T cell repertoires in COVID-19. Study overall: COVID-19 samples, acute and convalescent, were from the United States, Italy and Spain. The cDNA or gDNA used as material had been derived from T cells, B-cell-depleted T cells, or PBMCs.

Original methodology: Nucleated cell counts were estimated from reference gene primer amplification. TCRdb's table, derived via immunoSEQ multiplex PCR, lists solely in-frame clones and lacks some. V, J and clone size derive from that table, while D and trimming were established from the DNA sequence. The sample has about 210,000 clones, 80% to 90% seen once. The CDR3 is 15 residues long. The germline CDR1 and CDR2 sequences are SNHLY and FYNNEI. The sample was peripheral blood. The chain combines TRBV2 with TRBJ2-2; a weak D match, TRBD2 (5 bases). The receptor comes from a middle-aged man who had recovered from COVID-19. DNA for the CDR3: TGTGCCAGCAGGGAAGGGAGTGCCAACACCGGGGAGCTGTTTTTT. Translation: CASREGSANTGELFF.